This T cell receptor beta chain came from a study of T-cell reconstitution after alpha-beta-depleted transplantation in children. Preparation of the TCRbeta library used unique molecular identifiers. TCRdb processed the PCR reads anew with MiXCR; each CDR3 protein has one entry. The sample has about 600,000 distinct CDR3 sequences; roughly a tenth are singletons. The CDR3 sequence is 15 residues long. Germline CDR1 and CDR2: SGHTA and FQGNSA. The trim removed 5 bases at V and 11 bases at J, leaving 12 bases unmatched. This clonotype was seen a few times. The source is a human donor who donated a stem cell graft to a child with acute myeloid leukemia. This sequence joins TRBV7-2 and TRBJ2-5; 12 bases are a match to TRBD1. Sequencing used PBMCs from the stem cell graft donor, obtained from the stem cell graft. CDR3: CASSPRMGQGAPQYF. CDR3 nucleotide sequence: TGTGCCAGCAGCCCCCGTATGGGACAGGGGGCGCCTCAGTACTTC.